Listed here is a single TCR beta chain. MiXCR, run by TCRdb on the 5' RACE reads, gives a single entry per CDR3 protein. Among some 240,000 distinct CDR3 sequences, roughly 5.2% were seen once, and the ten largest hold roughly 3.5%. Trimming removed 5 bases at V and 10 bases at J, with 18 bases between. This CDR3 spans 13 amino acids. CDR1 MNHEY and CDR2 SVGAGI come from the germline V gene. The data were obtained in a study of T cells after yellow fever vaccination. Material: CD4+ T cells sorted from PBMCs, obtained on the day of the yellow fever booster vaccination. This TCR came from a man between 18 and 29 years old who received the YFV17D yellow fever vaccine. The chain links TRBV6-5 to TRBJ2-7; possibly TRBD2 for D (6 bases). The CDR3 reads CASSPGTGFNQYV. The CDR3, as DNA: TGTGCCAGCAGTCCCGGGACTGGGTTTAATCAGTACGTC.